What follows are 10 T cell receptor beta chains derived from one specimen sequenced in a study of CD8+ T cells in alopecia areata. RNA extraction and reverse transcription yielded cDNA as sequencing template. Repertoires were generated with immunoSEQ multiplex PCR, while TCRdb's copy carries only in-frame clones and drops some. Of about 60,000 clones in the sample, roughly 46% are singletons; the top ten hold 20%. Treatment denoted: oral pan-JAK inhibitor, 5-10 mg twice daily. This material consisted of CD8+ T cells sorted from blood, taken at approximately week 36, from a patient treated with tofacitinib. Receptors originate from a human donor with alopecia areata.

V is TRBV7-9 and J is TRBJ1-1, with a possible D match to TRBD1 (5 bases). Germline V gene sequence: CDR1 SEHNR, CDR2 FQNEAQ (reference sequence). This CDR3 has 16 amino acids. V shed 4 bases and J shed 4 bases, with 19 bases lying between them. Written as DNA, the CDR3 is TGTGCCAGCAGCTCCCCCCGGGGGTCGAGGGGCACTGAAGCTTTCTTT. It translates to CASSSPRGSRGTEAFF.

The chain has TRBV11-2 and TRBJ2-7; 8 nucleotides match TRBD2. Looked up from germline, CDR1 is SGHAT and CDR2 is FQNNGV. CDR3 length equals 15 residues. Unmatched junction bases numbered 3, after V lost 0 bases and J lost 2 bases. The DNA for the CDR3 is TGTGCCAGCAGCTTAGAAGCGGGAGCCACCTACGAGCAGTACTTC. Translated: CASSLEAGATYEQYF.

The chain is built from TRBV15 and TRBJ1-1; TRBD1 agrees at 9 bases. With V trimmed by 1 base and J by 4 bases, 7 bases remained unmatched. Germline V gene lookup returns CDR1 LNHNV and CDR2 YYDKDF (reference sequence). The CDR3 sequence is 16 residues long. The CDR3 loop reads CATSRVGDRVFTEAFF. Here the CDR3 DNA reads TGTGCCACCAGCAGAGTTGGGGACAGGGTTTTCACTGAAGCTTTCTTT. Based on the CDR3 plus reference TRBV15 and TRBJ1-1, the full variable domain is DAMVIQNPRYQVTQFGKPVTLSCSQTLNHNVMYWYQQKSSQAPKLLFHYYDKDFNNEADTPDNFQSRRPNTSFCFLDIRSPGLGDTAMYLCATSRVGDRVFTEAFFGQGTRLTVV.

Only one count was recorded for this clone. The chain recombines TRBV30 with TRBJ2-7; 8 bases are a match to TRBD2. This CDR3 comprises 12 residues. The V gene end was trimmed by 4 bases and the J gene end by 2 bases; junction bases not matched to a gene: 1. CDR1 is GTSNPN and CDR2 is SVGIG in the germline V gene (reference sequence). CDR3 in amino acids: CAWISGTYEQYF. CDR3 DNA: TGTGCCTGGATTAGCGGGACCTACGAGCAGTACTTC.

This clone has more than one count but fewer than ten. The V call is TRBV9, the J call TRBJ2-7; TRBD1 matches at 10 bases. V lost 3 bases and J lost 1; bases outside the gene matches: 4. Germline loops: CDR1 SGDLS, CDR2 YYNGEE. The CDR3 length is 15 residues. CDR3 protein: CASSGGTGASYEQYF. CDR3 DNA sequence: TGTGCCAGCAGCGGAGGGACAGGGGCGTCCTACGAGCAGTACTTC.

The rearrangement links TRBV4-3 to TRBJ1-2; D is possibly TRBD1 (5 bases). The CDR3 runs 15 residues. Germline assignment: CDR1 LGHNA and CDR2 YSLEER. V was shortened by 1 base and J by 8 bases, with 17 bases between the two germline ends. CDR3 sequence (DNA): TGCGCCAGCAGCCAAGCCTCCGGGGCCGGGGAGGGCTACACCTTC. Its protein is CASSQASGAGEGYTF.

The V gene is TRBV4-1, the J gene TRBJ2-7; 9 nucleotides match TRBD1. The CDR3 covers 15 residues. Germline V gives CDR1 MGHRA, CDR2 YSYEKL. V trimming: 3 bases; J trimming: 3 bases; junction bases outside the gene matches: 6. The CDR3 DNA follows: TGCGCCAGCAGCCATACAGGGGGCTTAGGCTACGAGCAGTACTTC. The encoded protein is CASSHTGGLGYEQYF.

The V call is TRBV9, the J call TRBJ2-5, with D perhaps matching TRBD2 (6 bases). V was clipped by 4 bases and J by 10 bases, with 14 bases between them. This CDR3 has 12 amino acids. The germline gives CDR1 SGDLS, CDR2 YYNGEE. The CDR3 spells CASSPAGGLQYF. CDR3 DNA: TGTGCCAGCAGCCCCGCCGGGGGTCTCCAGTACTTC.

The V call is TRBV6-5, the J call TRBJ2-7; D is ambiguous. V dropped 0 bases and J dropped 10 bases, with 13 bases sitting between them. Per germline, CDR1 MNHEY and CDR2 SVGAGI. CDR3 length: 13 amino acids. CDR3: CASSYSFGLEQYF. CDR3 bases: TGTGCCAGCAGTTACTCGTTCGGTTTGGAACAGTACTTC.

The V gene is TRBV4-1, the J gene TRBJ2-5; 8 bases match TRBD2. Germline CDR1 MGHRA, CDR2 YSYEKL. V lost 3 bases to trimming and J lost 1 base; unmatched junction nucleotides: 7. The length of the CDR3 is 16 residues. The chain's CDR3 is CASSHRWLAGQETQYF. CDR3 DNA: TGCGCCAGCAGCCATCGCTGGCTAGCGGGCCAAGAGACCCAGTACTTC.